One sample yielded the 7 T cell receptor beta chains listed below, sequenced in a study of blood T cell repertoires in COVID-19. The protocol was immunoSEQ multiplex PCR, while the TCRdb copy is restricted to in-frame clones and leaves out a portion. This table has about 240,000 clones, around 85% appearing once. Specimen: peripheral blood. The source of these receptors is a man aged 60 to 75 with acute or convalescent COVID-19.

This chain connects TRBV6-2 or TRBV6-3 to TRBJ2-5; 7 nucleotides align to TRBD2. This CDR3 is 14 amino acids long. V was clipped by 3 bases and J by 3 bases; unmatched bases: 4. From germline, CDR1 is MNHEY and CDR2 SVGEGT. The chain's CDR3 is CASSYGGGEETQYF. The DNA for the CDR3 is TGTGCCAGCAGTTATGGGGGAGGGGAAGAGACCCAGTACTTC.

Here the CDR3 reads CASSPGREGTALHF. The CDR3 DNA sequence: TGTGCCAGCTCACCGGGGAGGGAGGGAACAGCCCTCCACTTT. The chain recombines TRBV18 with TRBJ1-6; D is uncertain. The germline V and J ends were trimmed by 3 bases and 14 bases, with 17 bases remaining between them. Germline V gene lookup returns CDR1 KGHSH and CDR2 LQKENI. The CDR3 extends over 14 amino acids.

This clone appeared once. The chain is built from TRBV4-3 and TRBJ2-4; D not resolved. This CDR3 region has 14 residues. V lost 0 bases and J lost 9, with 12 bases in between. The germline CDR1 and CDR2 sequences are LGHNA and YSLEER. The CDR3 sequence is CASSQDPGLAIQYF. In nucleotides, the CDR3 is TGCGCCAGCAGCCAAGATCCTGGCCTGGCCATTCAGTACTTC.

This clone has only one observation. The chain is built from TRBV4-3 and TRBJ1-1; possibly TRBD1 for D (5 bases). Germline V gives CDR1 LGHNA, CDR2 YSLEER. The V end lost 4 bases, the J end lost 8 bases, and 20 bases lay between the germline ends. This CDR3 comprises 15 residues. The DNA of the CDR3 is TGCGCCAGCAGCCCCACTATTGGGGAGGGGCGCGAAGCTTTCTTT. This gives the protein CASSPTIGEGREAFF.

The chain carries TRBV5-6 and TRBJ2-7; possible D gene TRBD2, 6 bases. Germline-derived CDR1 and CDR2 are SGHDT and YYEEEE. Trimming shortened V by 6 bases and J by 1 base, and 14 bases separated the two germline ends. The CDR3 runs 14 residues. CDR3 DNA sequence: TGTGCCAGCACCCTCCTGGAGGGTTCCTACGAGCAGTACTTC. Its translation: CASTLLEGSYEQYF.

V is TRBV15 and J is TRBJ1-5, with a weak D call TRBD1 (5 bases). CDR1 LNHNV and CDR2 YYDKDF come from the germline V gene (reference sequence). The length of the CDR3 is 15 residues. With 6 bases removed from V and 0 bases from J, the gap between germline ends came to 12 bases. The CDR3 region has the DNA TGTGCCACCAGGCAGGGCGAAATTAGCAATCAGCCCCAGCATTTT. Translated: CATRQGEISNQPQHF. Full variable domain (remainder filled in from reference TRBV15 and TRBJ1-5): DAMVIQNPRYQVTQFGKPVTLSCSQTLNHNVMYWYQQKSSQAPKLLFHYYDKDFNNEADTPDNFQSRRPNTSFCFLDIRSPGLGDTAMYLCATRQGEISNQPQHFGDGTRLSIL.

As DNA, the CDR3 is TGTGCCAGCAGCATCTCCGGGAGGCCCCCCTACGAGCAGTACTTC. Translation gives CASSISGRPPYEQYF. The chain joins TRBV7-2 to TRBJ2-7; 7 nucleotides align to TRBD2. This CDR3 comprises 15 residues. J gave up 2 bases and V 5 bases, and 9 bases lay outside the gene matches. Germline V gives CDR1 SGHTA, CDR2 FQGNSA.